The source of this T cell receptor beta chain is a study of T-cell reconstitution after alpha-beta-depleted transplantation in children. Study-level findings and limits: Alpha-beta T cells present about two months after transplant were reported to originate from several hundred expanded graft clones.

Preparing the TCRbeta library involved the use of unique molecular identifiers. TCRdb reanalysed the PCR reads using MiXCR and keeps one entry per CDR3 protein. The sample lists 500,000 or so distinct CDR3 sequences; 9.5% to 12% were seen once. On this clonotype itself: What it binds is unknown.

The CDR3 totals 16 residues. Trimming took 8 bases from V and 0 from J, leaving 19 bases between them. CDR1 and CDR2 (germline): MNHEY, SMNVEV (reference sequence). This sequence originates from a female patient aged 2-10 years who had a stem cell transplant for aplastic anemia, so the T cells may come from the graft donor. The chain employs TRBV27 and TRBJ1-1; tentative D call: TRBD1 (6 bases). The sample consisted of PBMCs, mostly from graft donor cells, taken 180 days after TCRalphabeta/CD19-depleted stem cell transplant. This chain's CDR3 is CASQKTGWGLNTEAFF. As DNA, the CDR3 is TGTGCCAGCCAAAAAACAGGGTGGGGGCTGAACACTGAAGCTTTCTTT.